This TCR beta chain was found in a study of CD8 T cells in ankylosing spondylitis. Findings and limits, study-wide: Significant enrichment of disease-linked clones was reported in matched ankylosing spondylitis synovial fluid.

This clonotype was seen more than once but under ten times. Its matching antigen is unknown. TCRdb reprocessed the 5' RACE reads with MiXCR, giving one entry per CDR3 protein. There are roughly 200,000 distinct CDR3 sequences in the sample; around 25% occur only once, and under 8% lies in the top ten. CDR1 is SQVTM and CDR2 is ANQGSEA in the germline V gene. The CDR3 length is 19 residues. J was trimmed by 7 bases and V by 7 bases; bases with no gene match: 21. The sample consisted of blood, either unsorted or a sorted T cell fraction (not recorded which). This rearrangement joins TRBV29-1 to TRBJ2-1, with 14 bases fitting TRBD2. The clonotype comes from a male donor with ankylosing spondylitis or in good health (not recorded which). The CDR3 reads CSAEGAMGLAGAIPNEQFF. The CDR3 DNA follows: TGCAGCGCCGAAGGGGCGATGGGACTAGCGGGAGCAATCCCTAATGAGCAGTTCTTC.